This TCR beta chain was identified in a study of blood T cell repertoires in COVID-19. Study in general: Samples representing acute and convalescent COVID-19 were sourced from the United States, Italy and Spain. PBMCs, B-cell-depleted T cells, or T cells were the source of the cDNA or gDNA that made up the material.

V was clipped by 1 base and J by 0 bases, with 9 bases between them. The CDR3 runs 15 residues. Per germline, CDR1 LGHNA and CDR2 YNFKEQ. As originally analysed: For nucleated cells, counts were estimated from reference gene primer amplification. The method was immunoSEQ multiplex PCR; TCRdb's version includes in-frame clones alone and lacks a portion of them. Clone size and the V and J calls come from that table; the DNA yielded D and trimming. Among 330,000 or so clones listed, roughly nine tenths were seen once. This chain connects TRBV4-2 to TRBJ1-1; D is unclear. Sample: peripheral blood. This receptor was identified in a woman aged 55-69 years with COVID-19, enrolled during active disease. The CDR3 here is CASSQVEGMNTEAFF. The CDR3 DNA reads as TGTGCCAGCAGCCAAGTGGAGGGCATGAACACTGAAGCTTTCTTT.